The T cell receptor beta chain under discussion was sequenced for a study of T cells in localized non-small cell lung cancer. Study results and limitations: Investigators sequenced only a single tumor region, leaving heterogeneity possible.

With regard to this clone: The antigen is unknown.

Profiled with immunoSEQ multiplex PCR; TCRdb holds only in-frame clones, not every one. The sample yields roughly 18,000 clones, approximately 80% seen once. The sequence was obtained from a female donor of 60 years or more with stage I lung adenocarcinoma. Sequenced here: peripheral blood, sampled before any cancer treatment.

The CDR3: CASSPGPTTYEQYF. CDR3 nucleotide sequence: TGTGCCAGCAGCCCGGGACCTACCACCTACGAGCAGTACTTC. The chain combines TRBV11-1 with TRBJ2-7; the D call may be TRBD1 or TRBD2 (5 bases each). V dropped 5 bases and J dropped 2 bases, with 13 bases sitting between them. Germline V lookup: CDR1 SGHAT, CDR2 FQDESV (reference sequence). The CDR3 has 14 amino acids.